The source of this T cell receptor beta chain is a study of T cell responses to AZD1222 COVID-19 vaccine. CDR1 and CDR2 from the germline V gene are SGHNT and YYREEE (reference sequence). V was cut by 0 bases and J by 5 bases, with 11 bases left in between. CDR3 size: 14 residues. Remarks on this clone: Its antigen is currently unknown.

Findings and limits, study-wide: After the peak T cell response, and only then, were repertoires sampled. White British people made up most donors, females outnumbered males, and clonal diversity was possibly underestimated. Reports indicate that nearly half of spike-specific TCRs are directed at unmutated variant regions.

Repertoires were generated with immunoSEQ multiplex PCR, while TCRdb's copy carries only in-frame clones and drops some. Of over 140,000 clones in the sample, just under 95% were seen once. This chain uses TRBV5-4 with TRBJ1-1; maybe TRBD1 (5 bases). This TCR was recovered from an adult in good health. Material: peripheral blood, obtained on day 0 of AZD1222 vaccination. CDR3 amino acids: CASSLVQGQTEAFF. In DNA form, the CDR3 reads TGTGCCAGCAGCTTGGTTCAGGGTCAAACTGAAGCTTTCTTT.